This entry features one T cell receptor (beta chain) sequence. The repertoire was sequenced with immunoSEQ multiplex PCR; TCRdb's copy has only in-frame clones and lacks some. The data hold about 49,000 clones, with almost 95% observed a single time. The J segment lost 2 bases and the V segment lost 0 bases, leaving 4 bases of the junction unmatched. The CDR3 loop spans 18 amino acids. Germline CDR1 and CDR2: LGHNA and YSLEER. The data were taken from a study of T cell changes during pregnancy in multiple sclerosis. Sample: CD4+ T cells from peripheral blood mononuclear cells, taken in the second trimester of pregnancy. V usage is TRBV4-3 and J usage is TRBJ2-2, with 12 bases matching TRBD1. This sequence originates from a female donor in good health, enrolled as a control in a pregnancy study. The DNA of the CDR3 is TGCGCCAGCAGCCAAGATCAGGGACAGGGGGCAAACACCGGGGAGCTGTTTTTT. Amino acid sequence: CASSQDQGQGANTGELFF.